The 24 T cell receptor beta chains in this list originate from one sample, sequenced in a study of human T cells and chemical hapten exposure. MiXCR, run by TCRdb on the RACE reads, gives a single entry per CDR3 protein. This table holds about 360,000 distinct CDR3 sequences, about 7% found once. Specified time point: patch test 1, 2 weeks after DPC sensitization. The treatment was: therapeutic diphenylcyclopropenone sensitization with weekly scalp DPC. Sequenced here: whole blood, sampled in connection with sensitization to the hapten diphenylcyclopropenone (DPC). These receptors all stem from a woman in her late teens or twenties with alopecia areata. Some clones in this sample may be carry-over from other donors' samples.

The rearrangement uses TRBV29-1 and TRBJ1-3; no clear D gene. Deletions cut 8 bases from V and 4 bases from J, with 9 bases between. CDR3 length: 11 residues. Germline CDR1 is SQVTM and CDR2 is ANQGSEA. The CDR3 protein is CSISLGNTIYF. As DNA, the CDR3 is TGCAGCATTTCTCTCGGAAACACCATATATTTT.

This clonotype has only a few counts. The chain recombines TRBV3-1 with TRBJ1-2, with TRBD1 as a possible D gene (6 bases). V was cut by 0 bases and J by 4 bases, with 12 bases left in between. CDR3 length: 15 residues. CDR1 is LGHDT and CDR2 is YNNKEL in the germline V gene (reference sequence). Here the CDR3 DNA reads TGTGCCAGCAGCCAAGATAACGGGGGCGGCTATGGCTACACCTTC. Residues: CASSQDNGGGYGYTF.

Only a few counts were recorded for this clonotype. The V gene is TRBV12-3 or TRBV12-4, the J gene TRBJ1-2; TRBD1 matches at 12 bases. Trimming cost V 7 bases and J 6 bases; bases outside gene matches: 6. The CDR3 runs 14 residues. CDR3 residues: CASTRDRGQDGYTF. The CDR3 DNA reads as TGTGCCAGCACCAGGGACAGGGGGCAGGATGGCTACACCTTC.

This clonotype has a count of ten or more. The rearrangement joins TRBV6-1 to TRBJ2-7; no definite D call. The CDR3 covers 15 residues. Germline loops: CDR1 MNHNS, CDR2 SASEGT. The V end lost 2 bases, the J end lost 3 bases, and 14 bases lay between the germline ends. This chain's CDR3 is CASSELLLPYYEQYF. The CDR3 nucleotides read TGTGCCAGCAGTGAACTCTTATTGCCTTACTACGAGCAGTACTTC.

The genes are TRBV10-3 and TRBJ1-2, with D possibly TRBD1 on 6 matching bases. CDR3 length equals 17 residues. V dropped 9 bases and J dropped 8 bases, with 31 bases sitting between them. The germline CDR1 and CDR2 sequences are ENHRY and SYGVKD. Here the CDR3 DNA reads TGTGCCATGAGGCGTGCCCCAACAAACAGGGCACGAGAAGGCTACACCTTC. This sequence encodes CAMRRAPTNRAREGYTF.

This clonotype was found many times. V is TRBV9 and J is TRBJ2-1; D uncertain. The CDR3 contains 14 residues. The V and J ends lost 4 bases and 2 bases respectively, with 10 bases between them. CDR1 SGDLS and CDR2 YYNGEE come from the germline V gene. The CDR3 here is CASSPVDAYNEQFF. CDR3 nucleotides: TGTGCCAGCAGCCCAGTAGACGCCTACAATGAGCAGTTCTTC.

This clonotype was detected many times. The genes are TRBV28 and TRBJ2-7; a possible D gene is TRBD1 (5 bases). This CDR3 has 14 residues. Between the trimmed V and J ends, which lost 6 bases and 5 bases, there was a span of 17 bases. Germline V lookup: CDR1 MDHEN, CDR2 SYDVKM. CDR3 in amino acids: CASSPLSKGDEQYF. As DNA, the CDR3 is TGTGCCAGCAGCCCCCTCAGTAAAGGGGACGAGCAGTACTTC.

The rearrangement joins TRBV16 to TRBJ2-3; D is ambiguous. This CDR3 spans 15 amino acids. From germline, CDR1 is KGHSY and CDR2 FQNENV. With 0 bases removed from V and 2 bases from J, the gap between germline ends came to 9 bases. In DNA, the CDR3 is TGTGCCAGCAGCCAATCAGGTATATCCACAGATACGCAGTATTTT. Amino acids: CASSQSGISTDTQYF.

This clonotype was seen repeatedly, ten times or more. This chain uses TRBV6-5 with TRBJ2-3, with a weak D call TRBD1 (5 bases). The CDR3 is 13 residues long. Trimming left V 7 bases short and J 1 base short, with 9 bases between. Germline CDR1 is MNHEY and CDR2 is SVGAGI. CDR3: CASKGSGTDTQYF. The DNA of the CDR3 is TGTGCCAGCAAGGGGTCCGGCACAGATACGCAGTATTTT.

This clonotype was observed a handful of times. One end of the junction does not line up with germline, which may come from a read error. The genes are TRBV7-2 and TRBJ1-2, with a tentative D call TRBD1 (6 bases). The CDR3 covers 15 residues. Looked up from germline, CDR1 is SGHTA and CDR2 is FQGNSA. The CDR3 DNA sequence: TGTGCCAGCACCTTAAGGTCAGGGGTATCGAATGGCTACACCTTC. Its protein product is CASTLRSGVSNGYTF. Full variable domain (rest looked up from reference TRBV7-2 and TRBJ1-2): GAGVSQSPSNKVTEKGKDVELRCDPISGHTALYWYRQSLGQGLEFLIYFQGNSAPDKSGLPSDRFSAERTGGSVSTLTIQRTQQEDSAVYLCASTLRSGVSNGYTFGSGTRLTVV.

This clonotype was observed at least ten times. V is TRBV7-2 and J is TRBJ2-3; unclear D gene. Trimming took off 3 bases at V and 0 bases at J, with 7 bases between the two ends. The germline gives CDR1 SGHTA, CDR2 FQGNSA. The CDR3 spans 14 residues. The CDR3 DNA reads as TGTGCCAGCAGCTTGACACAGAGCACAGATACGCAGTATTTT. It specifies CASSLTQSTDTQYF.

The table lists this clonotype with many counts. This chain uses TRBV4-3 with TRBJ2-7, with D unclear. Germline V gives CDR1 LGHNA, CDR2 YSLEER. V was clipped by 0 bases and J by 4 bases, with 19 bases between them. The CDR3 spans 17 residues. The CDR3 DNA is TGCGCCAGCAGCCAAGATCAAGGTGCAGGACCGATTTACGAGCAGTACTTC. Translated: CASSQDQGAGPIYEQYF.

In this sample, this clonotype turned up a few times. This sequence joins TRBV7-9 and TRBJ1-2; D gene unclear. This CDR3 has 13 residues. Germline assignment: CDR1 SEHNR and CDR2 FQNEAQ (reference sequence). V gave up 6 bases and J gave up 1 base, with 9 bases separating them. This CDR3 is CASRGNLNYGYTF. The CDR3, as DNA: TGTGCCAGCAGAGGAAATCTTAACTATGGCTACACCTTC. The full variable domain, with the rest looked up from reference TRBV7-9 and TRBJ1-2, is DTGVSQNPRHKITKRGQNVTFRCDPISEHNRLYWYRQTLGQGPEFLTYFQNEAQLEKSRLLSDRFSAERPKGSFSTLEIQRTEQGDSAMYLCASRGNLNYGYTFGSGTRLTVV.

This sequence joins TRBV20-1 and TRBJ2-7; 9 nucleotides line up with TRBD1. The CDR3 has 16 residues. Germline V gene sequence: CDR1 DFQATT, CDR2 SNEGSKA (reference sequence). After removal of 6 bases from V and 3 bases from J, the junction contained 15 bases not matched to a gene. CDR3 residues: CSAENPQGALGYEQYF. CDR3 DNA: TGCAGTGCCGAGAACCCACAGGGGGCGCTGGGCTACGAGCAGTACTTC.

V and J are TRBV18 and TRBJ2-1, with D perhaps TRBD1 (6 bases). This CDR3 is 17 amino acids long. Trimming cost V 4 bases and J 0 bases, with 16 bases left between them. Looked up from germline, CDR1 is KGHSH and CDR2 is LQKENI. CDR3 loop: CASSLGQYLSSYNEQFF. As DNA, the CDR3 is TGTGCCAGCTCACTTGGACAGTACCTTTCCTCCTACAATGAGCAGTTCTTC.

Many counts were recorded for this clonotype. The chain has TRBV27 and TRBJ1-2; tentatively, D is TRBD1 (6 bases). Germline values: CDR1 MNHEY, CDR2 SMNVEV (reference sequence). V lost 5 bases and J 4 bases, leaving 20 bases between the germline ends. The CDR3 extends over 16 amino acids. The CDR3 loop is CASSNLAGASFYGYTF. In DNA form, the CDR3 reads TGTGCCAGCAGTAACCTGGCAGGGGCTTCATTCTATGGCTACACCTTC.

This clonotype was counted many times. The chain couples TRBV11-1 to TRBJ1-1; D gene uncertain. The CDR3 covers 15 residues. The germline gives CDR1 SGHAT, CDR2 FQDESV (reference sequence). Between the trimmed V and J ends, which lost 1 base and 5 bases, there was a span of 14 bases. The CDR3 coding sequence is TGTGCCAGCAGCTTAGGCGATGGGGTTGGGACTGAAGCTTTCTTT. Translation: CASSLGDGVGTEAFF.

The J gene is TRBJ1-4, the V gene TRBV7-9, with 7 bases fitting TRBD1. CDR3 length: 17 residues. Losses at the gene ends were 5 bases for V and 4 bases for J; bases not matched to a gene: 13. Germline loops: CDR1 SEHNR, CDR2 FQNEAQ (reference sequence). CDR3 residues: CASSPGRGGQGNEKLFF. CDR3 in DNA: TGTGCCAGCAGCCCCGGGAGAGGGGGCCAGGGTAATGAAAAACTGTTTTTT.

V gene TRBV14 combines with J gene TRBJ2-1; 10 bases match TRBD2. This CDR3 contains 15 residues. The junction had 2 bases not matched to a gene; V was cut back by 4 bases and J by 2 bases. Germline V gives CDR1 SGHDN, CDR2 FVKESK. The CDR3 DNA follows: TGTGCCAGCAGCCCCGGGACTAGCGCCTACAATGAGCAGTTCTTC. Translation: CASSPGTSAYNEQFF.

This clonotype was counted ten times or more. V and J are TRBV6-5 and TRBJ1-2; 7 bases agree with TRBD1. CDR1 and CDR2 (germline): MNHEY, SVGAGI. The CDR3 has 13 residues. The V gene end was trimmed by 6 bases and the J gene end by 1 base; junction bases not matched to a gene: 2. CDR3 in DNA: TGTGCCAGCAGGACAGGGAATAACTATGGCTACACCTTC. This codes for CASRTGNNYGYTF.

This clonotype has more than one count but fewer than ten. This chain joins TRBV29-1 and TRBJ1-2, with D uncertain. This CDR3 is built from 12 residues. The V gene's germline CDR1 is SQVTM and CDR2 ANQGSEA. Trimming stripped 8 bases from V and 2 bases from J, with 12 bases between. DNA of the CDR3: TGCAGCAGTCTCCGGGAGAACTATGGCTACACCTTC. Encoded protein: CSSLRENYGYTF.

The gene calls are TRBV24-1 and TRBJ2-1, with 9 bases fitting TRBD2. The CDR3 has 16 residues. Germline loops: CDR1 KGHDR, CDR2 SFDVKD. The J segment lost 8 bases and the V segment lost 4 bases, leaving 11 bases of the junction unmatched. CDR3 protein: CATSDSPSGDWYEQFF. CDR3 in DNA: TGTGCCACCAGTGACTCTCCTAGCGGGGATTGGTATGAGCAGTTCTTC.

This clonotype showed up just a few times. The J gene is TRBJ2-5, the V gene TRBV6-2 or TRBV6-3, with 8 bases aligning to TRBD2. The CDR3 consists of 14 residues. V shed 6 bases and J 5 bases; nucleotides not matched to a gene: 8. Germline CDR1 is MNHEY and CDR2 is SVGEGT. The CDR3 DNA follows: TGTGCCAGCAGCCGACTTAGCGGGGTTGAGACCCAGTACTTC. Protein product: CASSRLSGVETQYF.

This CDR3 is CASSLRGRGETQYF. CDR3 bases: TGTGCCAGCAGCTTACGGGGCCGGGGAGAGACCCAGTACTTC. The chain carries TRBV5-5 and TRBJ2-5, with D perhaps TRBD1 or TRBD2 (5 bases each). Trimming took 2 bases from V and 4 from J, leaving 12 bases between them. The CDR3 sequence is 14 residues long. The germline V gene has CDR1 SGHKS and CDR2 YYEKEE (reference sequence). Combining the CDR3 with reference TRBV5-5 and TRBJ2-5 gives the whole variable domain DAGVTQSPTHLIKTRGQQVTLRCSPISGHKSVSWYQQVLGQGPQFIFQYYEKEERGRGNFPDRFSARQFPNYSSELNVNALLLGDSALYLCASSLRGRGETQYFGPGTRLLVL.